This passage covers 7 T cell receptor beta chains from one sample sequenced in a study of T cells in women clearing cervical HPV infection (dated by TCRdb to between 2018 and 2020). Library creation used the immunoSEQ multiplex PCR assay. The table comes from immuneACCESS by way of TCRdb, which keeps in-frame sequences with V and J called. Part of the clones is missing from these tables; in studies checked, under half for an unresolved V gene and the rest for unknown reasons. The sample's clone listing holds approximately 40,000 clones. Jointly, the top ten make up 7.6% of the sample. Sequenced input: blood buffy coat. These receptors were obtained from a woman aged 18 to 75 with a cervical HPV16 infection that either progressed to CIN3+ or cleared (not recorded which).

Remarks on this clone: The read ends 3 residues early relative to the CDR3; the germline J gene fills the gap. This chain links TRBV7-2 with TRBJ2-3, with D possibly being TRBD2 (5 bases). The V gene lost 2 bases and the J gene lost 5 bases, with 5 bases spanning the gap. In germline, CDR1 is SGHTA, CDR2 FQGNSA. This CDR3 is 12 amino acids long. The CDR3 is CASSLTRDTQYF. Incomplete CDR3 DNA: TGTGCCAGCAGCTTAACTAGAGATACG.

A note on this clone: With the read ending 3 residues before the CDR3 end, the germline J gene is used to fill in that end. The V call is TRBV23-1, the J call TRBJ1-1, with unresolved D. TRBV23-1 is an ORF, and what it does is uncertain. This CDR3 has 10 residues. The DNA read from the CDR3 is TGCGCCAGCAGTCAACCGGAA. This sequence encodes CASSQPE. From start to end, the CDR3 is CASSQPEAFF.

On this clone: The CDR3 extends 3 residues past the end of the read, so its final part is completed from the germline J gene. The rearrangement links TRBV5-6 to TRBJ2-1; a possible D gene is TRBD2 (5 bases). Between the trimmed V and J ends, which lost 2 bases and 3 bases, there was a span of 6 bases. CDR3 length: 13 amino acids. CDR1 and CDR2 (germline): SGHDT, YYEEEE. The covered CDR3 bases are TGTGCCAGCAGCTTCGGACTCTACAATGAG. Protein: CASSFGLYNE. The whole CDR3 is CASSFGLYNEQFF.

On this clone itself: The read falls 3 residues short of the CDR3 end, and the missing part is taken from the germline J gene. This chain joins TRBV28 and TRBJ1-4, with TRBD1 matching 10 bases. CDR3 length: 12 residues. V shed 11 bases and J 8 bases; nucleotides not matched to a gene: 5. CDR1 is MDHEN, CDR2 SYDVKM, per germline. The CDR3 DNA, read in part, is TGTGCCGGGGGACAGGGGAAAGAAAAA. Its protein is CAGGQGKEK. From start to end, the CDR3 is CAGGQGKEKLFF.

Notes on this clone: The CDR3 end is not reached by the read, which stops 3 residues before it; the germline J gene fills it in. The chain uses TRBV19 and TRBJ1-5; a possible D gene is TRBD1 (5 bases). The germline V and J ends were trimmed by 3 bases and 3 bases, with 15 bases remaining between them. This CDR3 comprises 16 residues. Looked up from germline, CDR1 is LNHDA and CDR2 is SQIVND (reference sequence). The CDR3 region is CASSIWAGQSNQPQHF. CDR3 bases read: TGTGCCAGTAGTATTTGGGCAGGGCAGTCCAATCAGCCC.

As regards this clone: The read finishes 3 residues shy of the CDR3 end, and the germline J gene is used to complete it. This sequence joins TRBV28 and TRBJ1-2, with TRBD1 matching 7 bases. CDR1 is MDHEN, CDR2 SYDVKM, per germline. CDR3 size: 19 residues. J was trimmed by 7 bases and V by 2 bases; bases with no gene match: 22. The sequenced CDR3 bases are TGTGCCAGCAGTTTAAGGTTTTTCCCCCTCCAGGGGGAGGTAGTTGGC. Translating it yields CASSLRFFPLQGEVVG. The full CDR3 is CASSLRFFPLQGEVVGYTF.

Note on this clone: The sequenced fragment ends 3 residues before the CDR3 boundary, so the rest is inferred from the germline J gene. This sequence joins TRBV7-9 and TRBJ2-7, with 7 bases matching TRBD1. J was trimmed by 5 bases and V by 5 bases; bases with no gene match: 3. The V gene's germline CDR1 is SEHNR and CDR2 FQNEAQ (reference sequence). The CDR3 is 12 amino acids. The chain's CDR3 is CASSRQGNEQYF. The CDR3 bases that were read are TGTGCCAGCAGCCGACAGGGAAACGAG.